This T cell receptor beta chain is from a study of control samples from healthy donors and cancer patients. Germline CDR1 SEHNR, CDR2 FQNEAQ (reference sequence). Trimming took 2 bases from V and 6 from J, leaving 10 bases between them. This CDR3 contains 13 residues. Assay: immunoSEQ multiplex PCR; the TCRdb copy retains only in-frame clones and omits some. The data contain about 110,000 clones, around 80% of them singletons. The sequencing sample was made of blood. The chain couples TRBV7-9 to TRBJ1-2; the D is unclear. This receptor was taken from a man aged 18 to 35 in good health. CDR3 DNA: TGTGCCAGCAGCTTATCCCCCTACGATGGCTACACCTTC. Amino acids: CASSLSPYDGYTF.